This TCR beta chain derives from a study of Ad26.COV2.S vaccination and SARS-CoV-2 variants (dated by TCRdb to the early 2020s). For the study in its entirety: Donors in the vaccine arm were drawn from COV1001, a phase I-IIa trial of Ad26.COV2.S in healthy adults that was multicentre, randomized, double-blind and placebo-controlled. A total of roughly 32 samples were included in the TCR-sequenced set, comprising around 19 Ad26.COV2.S vaccine recipients, 5 placebo recipients and 8 SARS-CoV-2 convalescent individuals. Dosing of Ad26.COV2.S was intramuscular, at either 5x10^10 or 1x10^11 viral particles, delivered as one shot or as two shots spaced 56 days apart. Blinding of investigators to trial group allocation was maintained during experiments and outcome assessment. Sequencing of the TCRbeta repertoire served to evaluate the specificity and breadth of SARS-CoV-2-reactive T cell receptors following Ad26.COV2.S vaccination. Trial participants were randomized into five groups of five: low-dose or high-dose Ad26.COV2.S given once or twice, or placebo on both occasions. Overall study outcomes, separate from this receptor: Spike-specific TCR breadth was higher in Ad26.COV2.S recipients than in placebo recipients (P = 0.0014). Comparable non-spike TCR breadth was observed between vaccine and placebo recipients, consistent with only spike being contained in the vaccine. The authors noted that total T cell responses may have been underestimated by the TCR breadth and depth analyses. The study was not powered to compare responses between vaccine doses or regimens. After vaccination, substantial breadth of spike-specific CD8+ and CD4+ T cell responses was reported.

The junction shows trimming of 2 bases on V and 5 bases on J, plus 4 bases between the germline ends. In the germline V gene, CDR1 corresponds to ENHRY and CDR2 to SYGVKD. Inclusive of the bounding cysteine and phenylalanine, the CDR3 is 12 residues long. CDR3 DNA is the only sequence kept; it has 36 bases, read in frame from the first base. Details on this clone: This clone's antigen is unknown. No quality values exist for individual bases; no much larger clone is one base distant.

The sample's treatment or condition, from its label and the paper: roughly 20 received Ad26.COV2.S at low or high dose, single or two shots; about 5 received placebo; per-sample allocation not given. Repertoires of vaccine and placebo recipients were sequenced from samples taken on day 63 after the first injection. Between 29 July and 7 August 2020, Cohort 1b enrolled about two dozen adults aged 18-55 years at one site in Boston, USA. Ad26.COV2.S was a replication-incompetent adenovirus type 26 vector that expressed a prefusion-stabilized SARS-CoV-2 spike protein derived from the original Wuhan strain. TCRbeta CDR3 regions were sequenced with the immunoSEQ Assay. After extraction, genomic DNA underwent amplification by bias-controlled multiplex PCR, followed by high-throughput sequencing. The study's processing was this. To quantify the absolute abundance of every unique TCRbeta CDR3 region, sequences were collapsed and filtered. T cell fraction was estimated by normalization of TCRbeta template counts to usable DNA, with usable DNA being measured through amplification of reference genes present in all nucleated cells. Repertoire TCRs were annotated as SARS-CoV-2-specific by exact matching of V gene, CDR3 amino acid sequence and J gene to a known reactive TCR set. The reference SARS-CoV-2 TCR set was derived from MIRA and filtered for enrichment in COVID-19-positive ImmuneCODE repertoires, a step that removed public or cross-reactive TCRs. Using the MIRA antigens, annotated TCRs were further analysed by specific ORF or by position within an ORF. Breadth was defined as annotated unique rearrangements over total unique productive rearrangements; depth was the summed frequency of those rearrangements. Two-sided Wilcoxon rank-sum tests were applied when comparing TCR breadth between groups. TCRdb holds this immuneACCESS table with in-frame rearrangements only. Some clones are missing; in checked studies, unresolved V genes explain under half, and the rest has no known cause. Clone size and V and J calls were adopted from that table, with D and trimming inferred from the DNA. In this sample the table shows fewer than 300,000 clones, around 87% of which occur a single time. The ten largest clones add up to about 3.6% of the sample.

The sequence links TRBV10-3 to TRBJ1-5; no D segment can be confidently identified. This clonotype was sampled from a person aged 18-65 years who received the Ad26.COV2.S COVID-19 vaccine or a placebo. The sequenced sample was peripheral blood, obtained in a trial of Ad26.COV2.S vaccine versus placebo. This receptor carries the CDR3 CAISEGDQPQHF. The DNA sequence is as follows: TGTGCCATCAGTGAGGGGGATCAGCCCCAGCATTTT.